The next 24 T cell receptor beta chains were all read from a single sample in a study of cytomegalovirus exposure and HLA in healthy donors. Amplification used 60 Vbeta primers and 13 Jbeta primers. Some clones are missing from TCRdb's copy, which holds only in-frame ones; the method was immunoSEQ multiplex PCR. The sample includes roughly 150,000 clones, around four fifths of them seen just once. The sample consisted of PBMCs. Source of these receptors: a male donor in good health and CMV-seronegative.

The chain employs TRBV28 and TRBJ1-5, with 10 bases identical to TRBD1. J was trimmed by 7 bases and V by 3 bases; bases with no gene match: 18. Germline V gene sequence: CDR1 MDHEN, CDR2 SYDVKM. The CDR3 is 19 amino acids. The CDR3 reads CASSFPIVGGTGDRQPQHF. CDR3 coding DNA: TGTGCCAGCAGTTTCCCCATAGTGGGCGGGACAGGGGATCGGCAGCCCCAGCATTTT.

V gene TRBV14 combines with J gene TRBJ2-1; TRBD2 aligns across 7 bases. Germline assignment: CDR1 SGHDN and CDR2 FVKESK. V dropped 2 bases and J dropped 3; count of bases not matched to a gene: 7. The CDR3 is 16 residues long. The DNA of the CDR3 is TGTGCCAGCAGCCAAAGATGGCGGGGGAGCTACAATGAGCAGTTCTTC. Protein sequence: CASSQRWRGSYNEQFF.

The V and J genes are TRBV19 and TRBJ2-7; D is possibly TRBD2 (5 bases). CDR1 is LNHDA, CDR2 SQIVND, per germline (reference sequence). With 10 bases removed from V and 4 bases from J, the gap between germline ends came to 23 bases. CDR3 size: 15 residues. CDR3 protein: CANSPGNEGWYEQYF. In DNA, the CDR3 is TGTGCCAATAGCCCGGGTAATGAGGGCTGGTACGAGCAGTACTTC.

CDR3 DNA sequence: TGTGCCAGCAGCTTCTACCCCCAGGACAGAGGCTCCTACAATGAGCAGTTCTTC. Its translation: CASSFYPQDRGSYNEQFF. V gene TRBV5-4 combines with J gene TRBJ2-1; tentative D call: TRBD1 (6 bases). This CDR3 has 18 amino acids. V lost 2 bases, J lost 0 bases, and 18 bases lay in between. Per germline, CDR1 SGHNT and CDR2 YYREEE (reference sequence).

V gene TRBV13 combines with J gene TRBJ2-4; TRBD1 might be the D (6 bases). The ends were cut back, 2 bases at V and 7 bases at J, with 15 bases in the middle. Germline loops: CDR1 PRHDT, CDR2 FYEKMQ (reference sequence). The length of the CDR3 is 15 residues. The CDR3: CASSLQGSMQNIQYF. The CDR3 nucleotides are TGTGCCAGCAGCTTACAGGGGTCAATGCAGAACATTCAGTACTTC.

Written as DNA, the CDR3 is TGTGCCAGCAGCTTGGAAATCAGGGTTTCGGTGCCCTACAATGAGCAGTTCTTC. Translated, it gives CASSLEIRVSVPYNEQFF. The chain combines TRBV5-8 with TRBJ2-1, with a possible D match to TRBD1 (5 bases). This CDR3 is 18 amino acids long. Trimming removed 0 bases from V and 2 bases from J, with 18 bases in between. Germline V gene sequence: CDR1 SGHTS, CDR2 YDEGEE.

The chain links TRBV11-3 to TRBJ1-5; TRBD1 matches 7 bases. CDR3 length equals 18 residues. Germline V lookup: CDR1 SGHNT, CDR2 YENEEA. Unmatched junction bases numbered 16, after V lost 1 base and J lost 7 bases. DNA for the CDR3: TGTGCCAGCAGCTTAGCCCCAGGCTCCGACAGGGAAGCCCAGCCCCAGCATTTT. Protein product: CASSLAPGSDREAQPQHF.

J is TRBJ1-5 and V is TRBV21-1. TRBV21-1 is flagged as a pseudogene. This CDR3 contains 14 residues. The CDR3 reads CASSRGLFHQPQHF. The CDR3 nucleotides read TGTGCCAGCAGCAGGGGACTGTTTCATCAGCCCCAGCATTTT.

The chain joins TRBV5-1 to TRBJ1-6, with 8 bases aligning to TRBD1. CDR1 is SGHRS, CDR2 YFSETQ, per germline. V was pared by 0 bases and J by 9 bases, with 8 bases of the junction left unmatched. The CDR3 contains 16 residues. This CDR3 reads CASSLGPDRGTSPLHF. As DNA, the CDR3 is TGCGCCAGCAGCTTGGGCCCTGACAGGGGTACTTCACCCCTCCACTTT.

In its sample, this clone was seen once. The V and J genes are TRBV9 and TRBJ2-6, with D perhaps TRBD2 (6 bases). Trimming removed 3 bases at V and 0 bases at J, with 13 bases between. Germline CDR1 SGDLS, CDR2 YYNGEE. This CDR3 is built from 17 residues. The CDR3 DNA is TGTGCCAGCAGCGGTATAGGACTACTCTCTGGGGCCAACGTCCTGACTTTC. Its protein product is CASSGIGLLSGANVLTF.

For this clone: Other DNA sequences within the sample encode an identical CDR3. J is TRBJ2-1 and V is TRBV27; D call uncertain. This CDR3 contains 13 residues. Germline assignment: CDR1 MNHEY and CDR2 SMNVEV (reference sequence). The V end lost 5 bases, the J end lost 1 base, and 6 bases lay between the germline ends. As DNA, the CDR3 is TGTGCCAGCAGTCTAGGATCCTACAATGAGCAGTTCTTC. Amino acid sequence: CASSLGSYNEQFF.

The chain carries TRBV6-5 and TRBJ1-2, with a weak D call TRBD1 (5 bases). Per the germline V gene, CDR1 is MNHEY and CDR2 is SVGAGI. The CDR3 runs to 15 residues. Trimming removed 6 bases from V and 0 bases from J, with 14 bases in between. As DNA, the CDR3 is TGTGCCAGCAGCTCTGCCCGGGGGGCTAACTATGGCTACACCTTC. It translates to CASSSARGANYGYTF.

This clone was detected only a few times. The chain has TRBV4-1 and TRBJ2-7; 7 bases agree with TRBD2. The germline gives CDR1 MGHRA, CDR2 YSYEKL. The CDR3 consists of 16 residues. The V segment lost 0 bases and the J segment 4 bases; nucleotides outside the gene matches: 9. CDR3 protein: CASSQEKRGAQYEQYF. The CDR3 DNA follows: TGCGCCAGCAGCCAAGAGAAGCGGGGAGCCCAGTACGAGCAGTACTTC.

This rearrangement joins TRBV7-8 to TRBJ1-5; 7 nucleotides agree with TRBD1. The ends lost 5 bases at V and 0 bases at J; junction bases unmatched: 4. CDR1 SGHVS and CDR2 FQNEAQ come from the germline V gene. This CDR3 spans 15 amino acids. Here the CDR3 DNA reads TGTGCCAGCAGCGCGACAGGGCATAGCAATCAGCCCCAGCATTTT. Translated: CASSATGHSNQPQHF.

The J gene is TRBJ1-2, the V gene TRBV28; D is ambiguous. Trimming took 2 bases from V and 3 from J, leaving 10 bases between them. The V gene's germline CDR1 is MDHEN and CDR2 SYDVKM. This CDR3 contains 14 residues. The CDR3 nucleotides read TGTGCCAGCAGTTTACCGGCAGGCTACTATGGCTACACCTTC. Translated: CASSLPAGYYGYTF.

The chain couples TRBV27 to TRBJ2-7; possible D gene TRBD2, 5 bases. Trimming stripped 4 bases from V and 6 bases from J, with 19 bases between. This CDR3 region has 15 residues. Germline CDR1 is MNHEY and CDR2 is SMNVEV (reference sequence). CDR3 DNA: TGTGCCAGCAGTTCGGTCGGGGTGCGCCTGTTCGAGCAGTACTTC. It specifies CASSSVGVRLFEQYF.

The chain links TRBV7-6 to TRBJ1-1; D possibly corresponds to TRBD1 (5 bases). This CDR3 contains 14 residues. CDR1 is SGHVS, CDR2 FNYEAQ, per germline. V lost 2 bases and J 6 bases, leaving 13 bases between the germline ends. This chain's CDR3 is CASSLLLQGAEAFF. The CDR3 DNA is TGTGCCAGCAGCTTACTGTTGCAGGGCGCTGAAGCTTTCTTT.

The V and J genes are TRBV6-5 and TRBJ2-5; D not certain. Germline V gene data show CDR1 as MNHEY and CDR2 as SVGAGI. V lost 6 bases to trimming and J lost 0 bases, with 11 bases between them. This CDR3 contains 14 residues. The CDR3 nucleotides are TGTGCCAGCAGCTATCGACACCACCAAGAGACCCAGTACTTC. Translating it yields CASSYRHHQETQYF.

The rearrangement links TRBV6-5 to TRBJ2-7; 9 bases match TRBD1. The germline gives CDR1 MNHEY, CDR2 SVGAGI. The CDR3 consists of 15 residues. Unmatched junction bases numbered 6, after V lost 0 bases and J lost 6 bases. CDR3 DNA: TGTGCCAGCAGTTACTCGACAGGGGGTAGGGTCGAGCAGTACTTC. Translated: CASSYSTGGRVEQYF.

This clone was counted only a few times. V gene TRBV6-5 combines with J gene TRBJ2-1; 10 positions match TRBD2. V shed 10 bases, J shed 5 bases, and the junction held 11 bases outside the gene matches. The CDR3 has 15 residues. CDR1 is MNHEY, CDR2 SVGAGI, per germline. CDR3 DNA: TGTGCCACTACTCGGGCGGGACTAGCGAACAATGAGCAGTTCTTC. Residues: CATTRAGLANNEQFF.

This sequence joins TRBV4-3 and TRBJ1-2, with D tentatively TRBD1 (5 bases). Germline CDR1 reads LGHNA; CDR2 reads YSLEER. Trimming left V 0 bases short and J 2 bases short, with 13 bases between. This CDR3 is built from 16 residues. The CDR3 loop reads CASSQDDHRINYGYTF. The CDR3 DNA follows: TGCGCCAGCAGCCAAGATGACCACAGGATCAACTATGGCTACACCTTC.

The chain has TRBV6-5 and TRBJ1-2; 9 bases match TRBD1. Losses at the gene ends were 6 bases for V and 2 bases for J; bases not matched to a gene: 4. Germline V gene sequence: CDR1 MNHEY, CDR2 SVGAGI. The CDR3 has 14 residues. In nucleotides, the CDR3 is TGTGCCAGCAGCCCAGGACAGGGGAACTATGGCTACACCTTC. Its protein is CASSPGQGNYGYTF.

The V call is TRBV2, the J call TRBJ1-4; D is undetermined. The CDR3 contains 16 residues. With 7 bases removed from V and 4 bases from J, the gap between germline ends came to 19 bases. The germline CDR1 and CDR2 sequences are SNHLY and FYNNEI. This chain's CDR3 is CASKESDDTFNEKLFF. As DNA, the CDR3 is TGTGCCAGCAAAGAATCGGATGACACTTTTAATGAAAAACTGTTTTTT.

The chain is built from TRBV11-2 and TRBJ1-2, with D possibly matching TRBD1 (5 bases). Germline V gives CDR1 SGHAT, CDR2 FQNNGV. V dropped 5 bases and J dropped 3 bases, with 10 bases sitting between them. The CDR3 has 13 amino acids. CDR3 region: CASSPGLYYGYTF. The CDR3 DNA is TGTGCCAGCAGCCCGGGACTGTACTATGGCTACACCTTC.